This TCR beta chain comes out of a study of blood T cells in healthy people across ages. The CDR3 is made up of 15 amino acids. CDR1 and CDR2 (germline): MGHRA, YSYEKL. It was with a sample-barcoded 5' primer and a J-beta primer mix that a second PCR of about 7 to 12 cycles was run. Each cDNA molecule carried a tag from a template-switch adaptor that contained 12 random nucleotides. TCRdb re-called the 5' RACE reads with MiXCR, one entry per CDR3 protein. The data show around 1.7 million distinct CDR3 sequences, 28% seen once. This clonotype was recorded a few times. A junction boundary mismatches the germline segment, possibly from a read error.

The V call is TRBV4-1, the J call TRBJ2-7; 8 bases fit TRBD1. This receptor was obtained from a woman aged 25 to 39 in good health. Input material: blood. The CDR3 spells CASRQEFGQGYEQYF. In nucleotides, the CDR3 is TGCGCCAGCAGACAAGAGTTCGGACAGGGCTACGAGCAGTACTTC.